These 8 T cell receptor beta chains were all obtained from the same sample, sequenced in a study of beta chain features in type 1 diabetes. What was sequenced were expressed TCRB transcripts, since all of the isolated RNA had been reverse transcribed. Measured with immunoSEQ multiplex PCR; TCRdb has only the in-frame clones, and not every one. This table holds over 350,000 clones, around 15% found once. Sequencing input: naive CD4+ T cells from blood. Receptors were obtained from a woman aged 18-29 years in good health.

This clone was counted only a few times. This chain uses TRBV7-6 with TRBJ2-1, with TRBD2 matching 15 bases. The germline gives CDR1 SGHVS, CDR2 FNYEAQ. The CDR3 is 18 amino acids. The trim removed 0 bases at V and 4 bases at J, leaving 4 bases unmatched. The CDR3 sequence is CASSLARTSGRGYNEQFF. The DNA for the CDR3 is TGTGCCAGCAGCTTAGCCCGGACTAGCGGGAGGGGGTACAATGAGCAGTTCTTC.

The V gene is TRBV28, the J gene TRBJ1-5; D unclear. Trimming shortened V by 5 bases and J by 0 bases, and 8 bases separated the two germline ends. The CDR3 totals 14 residues. CDR1 MDHEN and CDR2 SYDVKM come from the germline V gene. The CDR3 DNA reads TGTGCCAGCAGTGGCCTGCTTAGCAATCAGCCCCAGCATTTT. Encoded protein: CASSGLLSNQPQHF.

V is TRBV15 and J is TRBJ2-7, with TRBD1 identical over 7 bases. The J segment lost 0 bases and the V segment lost 6 bases, leaving 2 bases of the junction unmatched. Germline V gives CDR1 LNHNV, CDR2 YYDKDF (reference sequence). This CDR3 contains 13 residues. The CDR3, as DNA: TGTGCCACCAGACGACAGGGCTCCTACGAGCAGTACTTC. This gives the protein CATRRQGSYEQYF.

This clone came up a few times. The genes are TRBV14 and TRBJ1-1, with a weak D call TRBD1 (5 bases). The length of the CDR3 is 14 residues. Germline V gives CDR1 SGHDN, CDR2 FVKESK. Trimming left V 2 bases short and J 5 bases short, with 12 bases between. CDR3 sequence reads: CASSQMQGRTEAFF. CDR3 bases: TGTGCCAGCAGCCAAATGCAGGGTCGGACTGAAGCTTTCTTT.

This clone was detected only a few times. This sequence joins TRBV2 and TRBJ2-5; the D gene is possibly TRBD1 (5 bases). This CDR3 region has 14 residues. Germline V CDR1 and CDR2: SNHLY, FYNNEI. The germline V and J ends were trimmed by 7 bases and 5 bases, with 17 bases remaining between them. CDR3 in amino acids: CASTEGQGAETQYF. The CDR3 region has the DNA TGTGCCAGCACCGAAGGGCAGGGCGCCGAGACCCAGTACTTC.

This chain connects TRBV28 to TRBJ1-2; D is unclear. CDR3 length: 13 amino acids. Germline CDR1 MDHEN, CDR2 SYDVKM. Trimming took off 7 bases at V and 3 bases at J, with 12 bases between the two ends. The CDR3 nucleotides are TGTGCCAGCATCCCGGGGTGGGACTATGGCTACACCTTC. It is translated as CASIPGWDYGYTF.

The genes are TRBV7-9 and TRBJ2-7; 10 nucleotides agree with TRBD2. The CDR3 is made up of 18 amino acids. The germline CDR1 and CDR2 sequences are SEHNR and FQNEAQ (reference sequence). The ends lost 0 bases at V and 5 bases at J; junction bases unmatched: 13. The CDR3 loop reads CASSLAGLAGVRAHEQYF. CDR3 DNA: TGTGCCAGCAGCTTAGCTGGCCTAGCGGGAGTACGGGCCCACGAGCAGTACTTC.

V gene TRBV29-1 combines with J gene TRBJ1-2, with 10 bases lining up with TRBD1. The germline V gene has CDR1 SQVTM and CDR2 ANQGSEA. With V trimmed by 1 base and J by 8 bases, 10 bases remained unmatched. There are 15 residues in the CDR3. CDR3 sequence (DNA): TGCAGCGTTGAAGTCGAGACAGGGGGCGCAGGAGGCTACACCTTC. It translates to CSVEVETGGAGGYTF.